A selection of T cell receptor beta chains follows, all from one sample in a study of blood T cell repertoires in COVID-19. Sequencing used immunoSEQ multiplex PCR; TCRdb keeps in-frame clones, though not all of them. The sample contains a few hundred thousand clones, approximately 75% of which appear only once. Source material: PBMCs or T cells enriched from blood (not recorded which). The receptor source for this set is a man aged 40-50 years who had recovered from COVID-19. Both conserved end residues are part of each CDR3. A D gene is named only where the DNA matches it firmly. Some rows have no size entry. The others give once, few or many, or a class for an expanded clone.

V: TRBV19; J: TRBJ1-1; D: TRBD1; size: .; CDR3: CASQDRGMNTEAFF
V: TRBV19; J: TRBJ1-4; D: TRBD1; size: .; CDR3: CASRDREGVSEKLFF
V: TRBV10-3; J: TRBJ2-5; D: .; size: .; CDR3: CAISQPGKKETQYF
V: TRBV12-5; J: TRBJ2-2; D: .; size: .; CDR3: CASQTLRGTGELFF
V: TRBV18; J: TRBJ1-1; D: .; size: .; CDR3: CASSPYVSEAFF
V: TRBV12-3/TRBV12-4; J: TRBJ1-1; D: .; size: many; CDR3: CASNYVSGTEAFF
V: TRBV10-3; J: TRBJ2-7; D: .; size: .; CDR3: CAISASGGEYEQYF
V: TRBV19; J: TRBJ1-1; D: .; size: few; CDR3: CASRGQLNTEAFF
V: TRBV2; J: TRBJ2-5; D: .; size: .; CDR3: CASILVPQETQYF
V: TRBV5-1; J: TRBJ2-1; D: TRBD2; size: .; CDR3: CASNWLAGGPGEQFF
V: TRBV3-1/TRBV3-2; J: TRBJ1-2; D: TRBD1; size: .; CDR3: CASSPVGTGGSYGYTF
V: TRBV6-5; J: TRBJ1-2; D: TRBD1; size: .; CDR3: CASSYWGTGSNYGYTF
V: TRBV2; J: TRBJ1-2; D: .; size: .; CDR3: CASRRAGVTSGYTF
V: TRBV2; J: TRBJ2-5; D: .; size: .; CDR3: CASSELMETQYF
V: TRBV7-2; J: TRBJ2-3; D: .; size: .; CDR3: CASSLVPRADTQYF
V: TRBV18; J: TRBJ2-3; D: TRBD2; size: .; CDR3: CASSPDTSGDFYTQYF
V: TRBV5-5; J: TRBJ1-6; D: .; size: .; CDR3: CASSLGSSYNSPLHF
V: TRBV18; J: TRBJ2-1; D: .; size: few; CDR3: CASSPGGGWGGDEQFF
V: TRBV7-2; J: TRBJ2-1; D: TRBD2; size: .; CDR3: CASSTGLVSYNEQFF
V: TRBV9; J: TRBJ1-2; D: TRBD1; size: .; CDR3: CASRGISTGGIYGYTF
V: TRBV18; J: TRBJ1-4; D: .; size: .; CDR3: CASSPHPGREKLFF
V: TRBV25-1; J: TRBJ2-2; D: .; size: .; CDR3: CASSPFVGSLNTGELFF
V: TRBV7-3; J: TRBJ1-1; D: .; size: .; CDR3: CASSRSWGPEAFF
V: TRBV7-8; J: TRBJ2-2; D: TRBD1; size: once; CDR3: CASTLGQGNTGELFF
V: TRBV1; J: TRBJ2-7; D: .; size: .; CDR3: CTSSQAGLVSYEQYF
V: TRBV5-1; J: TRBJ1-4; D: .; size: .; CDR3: CASSFKNEKLFF
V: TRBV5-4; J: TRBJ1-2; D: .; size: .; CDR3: CASSPGQSNYGYTF
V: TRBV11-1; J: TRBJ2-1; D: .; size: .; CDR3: CASGDGGSYNEQFF
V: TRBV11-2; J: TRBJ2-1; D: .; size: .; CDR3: CASSPDTNEQFF
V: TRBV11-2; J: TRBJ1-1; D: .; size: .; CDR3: CASSSTDLVREAFF
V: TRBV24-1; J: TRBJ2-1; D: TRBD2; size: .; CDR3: CATSDRGLATSYNEQFF